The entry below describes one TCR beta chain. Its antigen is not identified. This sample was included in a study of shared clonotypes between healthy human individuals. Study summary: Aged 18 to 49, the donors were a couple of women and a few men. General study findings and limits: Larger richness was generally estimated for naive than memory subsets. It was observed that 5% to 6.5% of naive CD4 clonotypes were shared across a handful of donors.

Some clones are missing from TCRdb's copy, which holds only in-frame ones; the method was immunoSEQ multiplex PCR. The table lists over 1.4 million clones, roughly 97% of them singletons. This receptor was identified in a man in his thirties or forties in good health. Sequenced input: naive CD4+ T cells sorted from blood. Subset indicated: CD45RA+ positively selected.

This CDR3 reads CASRRIQGGEQFF. CDR3 in DNA: TGTGCCAGCAGACGAATACAGGGTGGTGAGCAGTTCTTC. The rearrangement uses TRBV11-2 and TRBJ2-1; D may be TRBD1 (6 bases). Germline V gene sequence: CDR1 SGHAT, CDR2 FQNNGV. The CDR3 has 13 amino acids. V was clipped by 6 bases and J by 9 bases, with 15 bases between them.